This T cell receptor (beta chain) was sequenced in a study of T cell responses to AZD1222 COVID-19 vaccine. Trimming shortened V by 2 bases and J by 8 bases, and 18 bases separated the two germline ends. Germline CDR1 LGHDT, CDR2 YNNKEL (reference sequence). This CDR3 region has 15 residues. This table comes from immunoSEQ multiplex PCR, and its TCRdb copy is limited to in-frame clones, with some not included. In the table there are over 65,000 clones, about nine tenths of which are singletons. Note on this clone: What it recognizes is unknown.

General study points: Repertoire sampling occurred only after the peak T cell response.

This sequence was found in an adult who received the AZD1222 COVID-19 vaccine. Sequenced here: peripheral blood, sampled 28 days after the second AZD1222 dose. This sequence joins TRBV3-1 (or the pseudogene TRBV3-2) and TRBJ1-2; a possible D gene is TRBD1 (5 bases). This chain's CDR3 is CASSQRDLSEKGYTF. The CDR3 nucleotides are TGTGCCAGCAGCCAACGGGACCTCTCGGAGAAGGGCTACACCTTC.